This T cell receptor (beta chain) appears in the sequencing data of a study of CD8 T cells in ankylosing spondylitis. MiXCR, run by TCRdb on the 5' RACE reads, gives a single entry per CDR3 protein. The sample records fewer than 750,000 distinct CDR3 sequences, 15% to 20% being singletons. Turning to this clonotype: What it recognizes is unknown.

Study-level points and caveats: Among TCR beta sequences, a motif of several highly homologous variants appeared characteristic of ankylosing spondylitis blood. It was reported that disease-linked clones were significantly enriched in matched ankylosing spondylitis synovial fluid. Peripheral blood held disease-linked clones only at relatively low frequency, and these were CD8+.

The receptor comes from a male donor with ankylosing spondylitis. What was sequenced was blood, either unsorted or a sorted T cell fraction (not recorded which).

The CDR3 reads CASSNKPPQHF. For the CDR3, the DNA is TGTGCCAGCAGCAATAAGCCTCCCCAGCATTTT. This rearrangement joins TRBV21-1 to TRBJ1-5. TRBV21-1 is an annotated pseudogene. The CDR3 has 11 residues.